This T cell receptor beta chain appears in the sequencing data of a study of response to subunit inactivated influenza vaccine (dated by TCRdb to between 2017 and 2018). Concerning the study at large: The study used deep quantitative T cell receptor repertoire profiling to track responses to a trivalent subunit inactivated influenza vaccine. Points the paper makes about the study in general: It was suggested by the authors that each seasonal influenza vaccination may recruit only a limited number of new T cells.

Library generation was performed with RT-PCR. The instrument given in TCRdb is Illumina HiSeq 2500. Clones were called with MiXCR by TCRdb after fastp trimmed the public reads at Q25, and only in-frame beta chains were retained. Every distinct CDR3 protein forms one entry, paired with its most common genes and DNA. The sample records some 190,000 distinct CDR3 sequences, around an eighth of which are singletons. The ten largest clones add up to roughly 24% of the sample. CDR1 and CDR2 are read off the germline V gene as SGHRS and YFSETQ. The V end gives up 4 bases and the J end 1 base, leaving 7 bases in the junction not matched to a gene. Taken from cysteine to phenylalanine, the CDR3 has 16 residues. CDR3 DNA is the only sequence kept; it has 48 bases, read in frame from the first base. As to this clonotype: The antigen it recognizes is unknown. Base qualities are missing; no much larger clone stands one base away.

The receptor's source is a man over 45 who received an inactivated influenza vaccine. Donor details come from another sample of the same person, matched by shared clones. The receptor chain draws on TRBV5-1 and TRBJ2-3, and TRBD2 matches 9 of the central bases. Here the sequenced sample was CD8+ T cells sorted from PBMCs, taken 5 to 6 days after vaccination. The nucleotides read TGCGCCAGCAGCCCAAGTAGCGGGAGAGGCACAGATACGCAGTATTTT. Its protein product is CASSPSSGRGTDTQYF.